The rows below give T cell receptor beta chains drawn from one sample of a study of CXCR3-negative and CXCR3-positive naive CD8 T cells. Following a re-call of the 5' RACE reads, TCRdb has one entry per CDR3 protein and lacks DNA. In all, the sample yields 80,000 to 95,000 distinct CDR3 sequences. The sequenced sample consisted of naive CXCR3- CD8+ T cells from blood. The receptors shown here come from a human donor in good health. Some clones in this sample may be carry-over from other donors' samples. The CDR3 runs from the conserved cysteine through the conserved F or W.

13,TRBJ2-1,TRBV29-1,CSVEVYGGNEQFF
17,TRBJ2-5,TRBV28,CASSEDWRAGNQETQYF
13,TRBJ2-1,TRBV27,CASSGDYTNEQFF
16,TRBJ1-2,TRBV29-1,CSVMTGNSGKYYGYTF
14,TRBJ2-3,TRBV4-1,CASSQDPSTDTQYF
14,TRBJ2-1,TRBV4-1,CASGGDATYNEQFF
17,TRBJ2-7,TRBV7-9,CASSLYGVGTGSYEQYF
16,TRBJ1-3,TRBV7-9,CASSLHRAGSGNTIYF
15,TRBJ2-1,TRBV12-3/TRBV12-4,CASSLREIIYNEQFF
15,TRBJ2-7,TRBV6-5,CASSYYGTGIYEQYF
14,TRBJ2-1,TRBV12-3/TRBV12-4,CASSPSGSYNEQFF
12,TRBJ2-7,TRBV6-1,CASGIAGNEQYF
14,TRBJ2-7,TRBV27,CASSFAPRGFQQYF
14,TRBJ2-2,TRBV7-6,CASSTRVGTGELFF
12,TRBJ1-1,TRBV29-1,CSVEGGDTEAFF
13,TRBJ2-1,TRBV7-2,CASSFNSNNEQFF
12,TRBJ1-2,TRBV11-2,CASSLDFDGYTF
13,TRBJ1-1,TRBV29-1,CSPIPGTGTEAFF
13,TRBJ1-2,TRBV7-8,CASSLETDRGYTF
16,TRBJ2-7,TRBV5-1,CASSLEFGGPSYEQYF
15,TRBJ1-2,TRBV7-9,CASSLRTGGADGYTF
14,TRBJ1-2,TRBV6-6,CASSYSTRNYGYTF
17,TRBJ2-4,TRBV15,CATSGNGRRLAKNIQYF
15,TRBJ2-7,TRBV29-1,CSVAIGIGTAYEQYF
16,TRBJ1-5,TRBV6-5,CASSYGLPESNQPQHF
15,TRBJ1-1,TRBV27,CASSLGIRGGTEAFF
14,TRBJ2-5,TRBV7-9,CASSPDLTKETQYF
17,TRBJ2-7,TRBV5-1,CASSLGFSGPNTYEQYF
13,TRBJ2-1,TRBV29-1,CSVELDSYNEQFF
14,TRBJ1-1,TRBV12-3/TRBV12-4,CASSLGPQGAEAFF
13,TRBJ2-7,TRBV20-1,CSASQGRGYEQYF
14,TRBJ2-1,TRBV29-1,CSVVAGAPYNEQFF
18,TRBJ2-1,TRBV5-1,CASSLSYSGASSHNEQFF
12,TRBJ2-1,TRBV7-9,CASSLALDEQFF
15,TRBJ2-1,TRBV5-1,CASSLEGGDYNEQFF
18,TRBJ2-6,TRBV15,CATSRDLTRVSGANVLTF
13,TRBJ2-1,TRBV28,CASSLTGDNEQFF
13,TRBJ2-7,TRBV28,CASSPRGWFEQYF
15,TRBJ2-1,TRBV29-1,CSVEKLAGEVNEQFF
13,TRBJ1-1,TRBV29-1,CSVKRFDSPEAFF
15,TRBJ1-3,TRBV12-3/TRBV12-4,CASRPTANTGNTIYF
14,TRBJ2-3,TRBV11-2,CASTPGGFTDTQYF
14,TRBJ2-7,TRBV28,CATGAASGSYEQYF
16,TRBJ1-2,TRBV4-3,CASSQDRQGGSYGYTF
16,TRBJ2-3,TRBV7-9,CASSPERGRVTDTQYF
13,TRBJ1-1,TRBV20-1,CSARMTGDTEAFF
14,TRBJ2-5,TRBV28,CASTSRGSRETQYF
16,TRBJ2-6,TRBV29-1,CSVEEQGLAGANVLTF
17,TRBJ2-1,TRBV4-3,CASSQDRSGGAGNEQFF
15,TRBJ2-1,TRBV20-1,CSASLASGGAAEQFF
15,TRBJ2-7,TRBV6-5,CASSYLAGGVYEQYF
16,TRBJ2-5,TRBV7-2,CASSPRIAGAQETQYF
17,TRBJ2-2,TRBV7-2,CASSLDPLGTVTGELFF
18,TRBJ2-3,TRBV3-1,CASSQDREPSFGTDTQYF
12,TRBJ1-1,TRBV29-1,CSVEGDNTEAFF